These T cell receptor beta chains were read from a single sample in a study of blood T cell repertoires in COVID-19. Produced via immunoSEQ multiplex PCR; TCRdb's table is partial and in-frame only. The sample records about 240,000 clones, about 80% being singletons. The sequencing input was peripheral blood. All receptors derive from a woman of 80 years or more with acute or convalescent COVID-19. Each CDR3 is given with its conserved first and last residue. The D gene is left open where the match is weak. Expanded clones are given a class, and other clones once, few, many or no size at all.

v_gene	d_gene	abundance	j_gene	CDR3aa	CDR3nt
TRBV7-8	TRBD1	NA	TRBJ2-7	CASSSDRGYEQYF	TGTGCCAGCAGCTCCGACAGGGGGTACGAGCAGTACTTC
TRBV21-1	NA	NA	TRBJ2-7	CASSARDQADREQYF	TGTGCCAGCAGCGCCCGGGATCAAGCTGACCGCGAGCAGTACTTC
TRBV5-1	NA	NA	TRBJ1-2	CASSFDTAAVGYTF	TGCGCCAGCAGCTTTGATACGGCGGCCGTAGGCTACACCTTC
TRBV28	NA	many	TRBJ1-5	CASRSGAQAQHF	TGTGCCAGCAGGAGCGGGGCCCAGGCCCAGCATTTT
TRBV6-5	NA	NA	TRBJ1-6	CASSYEVNSPLHF	TGTGCCAGCAGTTACGAGGTGAATTCACCCCTCCACTTT
TRBV5-4	TRBD2	NA	TRBJ2-1	CASSLAGGTYNEQFF	TGTGCCAGCAGCCTAGCGGGGGGTACCTACAATGAGCAGTTCTTC
TRBV5-4	NA	NA	TRBJ2-1	CASSRMPGATYNEQFF	TGTGCCAGCAGCCGAATGCCGGGTGCAACCTACAATGAGCAGTTCTTC
TRBV30	NA	NA	TRBJ1-5	CAWSDAFIGNQPQHF	TGTGCCTGGAGTGATGCCTTTATAGGCAATCAGCCCCAGCATTTT
TRBV5-1	NA	NA	TRBJ1-3	CASSQEGLPSGNTIYF	TGCGCCAGCAGCCAGGAAGGCCTCCCCTCTGGAAACACCATATATTTT
TRBV11-2	TRBD1	NA	TRBJ2-2	CASSSRTGSNTGELFF	TGTGCCAGCAGCTCCCGGACAGGATCCAACACCGGGGAGCTGTTTTTT
TRBV10-3	TRBD1	NA	TRBJ1-1	CAISEMTGGNTEAFF	TGTGCCATCAGTGAGATGACAGGGGGGAACACTGAAGCTTTCTTT
TRBV3-1/TRBV3-2	NA	NA	TRBJ1-5	CASSQDSGNQPQHF	TGTGCCAGCAGCCAAGACTCAGGGAATCAGCCCCAGCATTTT
TRBV19	NA	NA	TRBJ1-5	CASSIVGGQPQHF	TGTGCCAGTAGTATAGTGGGGGGTCAGCCCCAGCATTTT
TRBV6-1	NA	NA	TRBJ1-1	CASSDNRASEAFF	TGTGCCAGCAGTGATAACAGGGCCAGTGAAGCTTTCTTT
TRBV20-1	NA	few	TRBJ1-2	CSASGETLNYGYTF	TGCAGTGCTAGTGGAGAGACTCTTAACTATGGCTACACCTTC
TRBV20-1	NA	NA	TRBJ2-5	CSASLGGRGETQYF	TGCAGTGCTAGTCTTGGTGGCCGGGGAGAGACCCAGTACTTC
TRBV6-1	TRBD2	NA	TRBJ2-3	CASSVAGGGTDTQYF	TGTGCCAGCAGTGTAGCGGGGGGGGGCACAGATACGCAGTATTTT
TRBV6-1	NA	NA	TRBJ2-3	CASSDVRGWGTDTQYF	TGTGCCAGCAGTGATGTTCGGGGATGGGGCACAGATACGCAGTATTTT
TRBV28	NA	once	TRBJ2-3	CASSPHRSQSTDTQYF	TGTGCCAGCAGTCCCCACAGGTCCCAATCCACAGATACGCAGTATTTT
TRBV27	TRBD1	NA	TRBJ2-7	CASSQRDSSYEQYF	TGTGCCAGCAGTCAACGGGACAGCTCCTACGAGCAGTACTTC
TRBV2	NA	NA	TRBJ1-4	CASRNRATNEKLFF	TGTGCCAGCAGAAACAGAGCAACTAATGAAAAACTGTTTTTT
TRBV3-1/TRBV3-2	NA	NA	TRBJ2-2	CASSHSTRGGNGELFF	TGTGCCAGCAGCCATTCCACTAGAGGCGGGAACGGGGAGCTGTTTTTT
TRBV24-1	TRBD1	few	TRBJ1-2	CATSAGGYRGNYGYTF	TGTGCCACCAGTGCGGGGGGCTACAGGGGGAACTATGGCTACACCTTC
TRBV4-2	TRBD1	NA	TRBJ1-1	CASSHPGQMNTEAFF	TGTGCCAGCAGCCACCCGGGACAGATGAACACTGAAGCTTTCTTT
TRBV24-1	NA	NA	TRBJ1-4	CATSDQRIGGKLFF	TGTGCCACCAGTGACCAGCGTATAGGTGGAAAACTGTTTTTT
TRBV20-1	NA	NA	TRBJ1-5	CSASVRGSNQPQHF	TGCAGTGCTAGTGTTAGGGGCAGCAATCAGCCCCAGCATTTT
TRBV5-1	NA	NA	TRBJ1-1	CASSLGGNTEAFF	TGCGCCAGCAGCTTGGGCGGAAACACTGAAGCTTTCTTT
TRBV9	TRBD2	NA	TRBJ2-5	CASSVGALLAGGETQYF	TGTGCCAGCAGCGTAGGGGCCCTACTAGCGGGGGGGGAGACCCAGTACTTC
TRBV5-1	TRBD2	NA	TRBJ2-3	CASSLGLAGVTTQYF	TGCGCCAGCAGCTTGGGCCTAGCGGGGGTGACTACGCAGTATTTT
TRBV2	TRBD1	NA	TRBJ1-3	CASSGQGNGNTIYF	TGTGCCAGCAGTGGACAGGGGAACGGAAACACCATATATTTT
TRBV18	NA	NA	TRBJ2-6	CAGGSSGANVLTF	TGTGCCGGGGGGAGCTCTGGGGCCAACGTCCTGACTTTC
TRBV6-1	TRBD2	once	TRBJ2-2	CASSEPAGGNTGELFF	TGTGCCAGCAGTGAACCAGCGGGGGGAAACACCGGGGAGCTGTTTTTT
TRBV18	TRBD1	few	TRBJ2-7	CASSRQGYEQYF	TGTGCCAGCTCACGACAGGGGTACGAGCAGTACTTC
TRBV28	TRBD1	NA	TRBJ1-2	CASSSRGRSGYTF	TGTGCCAGCAGTTCCAGGGGGCGCTCTGGCTACACCTTC
TRBV2	NA	few	TRBJ1-1	CASSEDSTMNTEAFF	TGTGCCAGCAGTGAGGACAGTACCATGAACACTGAAGCTTTCTTT
TRBV9	TRBD1	NA	TRBJ1-4	CASSTRDRSANEKLFF	TGTGCCAGCAGCACCCGGGACAGGTCGGCGAATGAAAAACTGTTTTTT
TRBV11-2	NA	NA	TRBJ2-3	CASSLLQAPAPTDTQYF	TGTGCCAGCAGCCTGCTACAGGCGCCAGCTCCTACAGATACGCAGTATTTT
TRBV7-3	NA	NA	TRBJ2-5	CASAQFRGPQETQYF	TGTGCCAGCGCCCAGTTTCGGGGTCCGCAAGAGACCCAGTACTTC
TRBV20-1	NA	NA	TRBJ1-1	CSARTETEAFF	TGCAGTGCTAGAACCGAAACAGAAGCTTTCTTT
TRBV7-8	NA	NA	TRBJ2-7	CASSPRRRAEALSPYEQYF	TGTGCCAGCAGCCCAAGAAGACGGGCGGAGGCCCTAAGTCCCTACGAGCAGTACTTC
TRBV28	NA	NA	TRBJ2-7	CASRPTGSYEQYF	TGTGCCAGCAGACCGACAGGTTCCTACGAGCAGTACTTC
TRBV28	NA	NA	TRBJ1-1	CASSSDTEAFF	TGTGCCAGCAGCAGTGACACTGAAGCTTTCTTT
TRBV2	NA	NA	TRBJ1-1	CASSEARVAEAFF	TGTGCCAGCAGTGAAGCGCGGGTTGCTGAAGCTTTCTTT
TRBV2	NA	NA	TRBJ1-6	CASSEGGGYSPLHF	TGTGCCAGCAGCGAGGGAGGGGGTTATTCACCCCTCCACTTT
TRBV5-1	NA	NA	TRBJ1-4	CASSAGRTNEKLFF	TGCGCCAGCAGCGCGGGACGGACTAATGAAAAACTGTTTTTT
TRBV28	TRBD1	NA	TRBJ2-1	CASSRGGTVYNEQFF	TGTGCCAGTTCAAGGGGTGGGACAGTGTACAATGAGCAGTTCTTC
TRBV7-9	TRBD2	NA	TRBJ2-5	CASSPAGTGGLETQYF	TGTGCCAGCAGCCCAGCGGGGACGGGGGGGTTGGAGACCCAGTACTTC
TRBV11-1	TRBD1	NA	TRBJ2-3	CASSLQGGPGTDTQYF	TGTGCCAGCAGCTTGCAAGGGGGCCCGGGCACAGATACGCAGTATTTT
TRBV5-5	NA	NA	TRBJ2-3	CASSFSGADTQYF	TGTGCCAGCAGCTTTTCCGGGGCAGATACGCAGTATTTT
TRBV3-1/TRBV3-2	NA	NA	TRBJ2-2	CASSLLYGELFF	TGTGCCAGCAGCCTCCTCTACGGGGAGCTGTTTTTT
TRBV5-1	NA	NA	TRBJ1-2	CASQGNSLGYGYTF	TGCGCCAGCCAGGGGAACTCGCTAGGCTATGGCTACACCTTC
TRBV7-3	TRBD2	NA	TRBJ2-1	CASSPDSSGGRNEQFF	TGTGCCAGCAGCCCTGACTCTAGCGGGGGACGGAATGAGCAGTTCTTC
TRBV5-1	TRBD1	NA	TRBJ2-7	CASSLAGTGIYEQYF	TGCGCCAGCAGCTTGGCCGGGACAGGAATCTACGAGCAGTACTTC
TRBV2	TRBD1	NA	TRBJ1-1	CASSGQGAKAFF	TGTGCCAGCAGCGGACAGGGGGCGAAAGCTTTCTTT
TRBV28	NA	once	TRBJ2-1	CASSSTPLSYNEQFF	TGTGCCAGCAGTTCTACCCCCCTGTCCTACAATGAGCAGTTCTTC
TRBV6-6	TRBD1	NA	TRBJ1-1	CASSTPPDRAAFF	TGTGCCAGCAGTACTCCCCCGGACAGGGCGGCTTTCTTT
TRBV6-1	NA	NA	TRBJ1-5	CASSEGQPGNQPQHF	TGTGCCAGCAGTGAAGGACAGCCGGGCAATCAGCCCCAGCATTTT
TRBV19	TRBD1	NA	TRBJ1-1	CASSISPQGAEAFF	TGTGCCAGTAGTATTTCACCACAGGGGGCGGAAGCTTTCTTT